Below are 2 T cell receptor beta chains sequenced from a single sample in a study of blood T cell repertoires in COVID-19. Sequencing was performed with immunoSEQ multiplex PCR; in TCRdb, only in-frame clones are kept and a portion is missing. The sample records under 250,000 clones, about 87% being singletons. The source material was peripheral blood. These receptors came from a man aged 30 to 45 with COVID-19, enrolled during active disease.

The rearrangement joins TRBV15 to TRBJ1-1; D remains ambiguous. CDR3 length: 13 amino acids. Germline values: CDR1 LNHNV, CDR2 YYDKDF (reference sequence). The germline V and J ends were trimmed by 3 bases and 8 bases, with 13 bases remaining between them. CDR3 amino acids: CATSRRPSREAFF. The CDR3 DNA reads as TGTGCCACCAGCAGGAGACCCAGCAGGGAAGCTTTCTTT.

The rearrangement joins TRBV28 to TRBJ1-6; 7 bases are shared with TRBD1. Losses at the gene ends were 4 bases for V and 7 bases for J; bases not matched to a gene: 4. The CDR3 spans 14 residues. The germline V gene encodes CDR1 MDHEN and CDR2 SYDVKM. The CDR3 DNA follows: TGTGCCAGCAGTTCCGGGACAGTGAATTCACCCCTCCACTTT. Translating gives CASSSGTVNSPLHF.